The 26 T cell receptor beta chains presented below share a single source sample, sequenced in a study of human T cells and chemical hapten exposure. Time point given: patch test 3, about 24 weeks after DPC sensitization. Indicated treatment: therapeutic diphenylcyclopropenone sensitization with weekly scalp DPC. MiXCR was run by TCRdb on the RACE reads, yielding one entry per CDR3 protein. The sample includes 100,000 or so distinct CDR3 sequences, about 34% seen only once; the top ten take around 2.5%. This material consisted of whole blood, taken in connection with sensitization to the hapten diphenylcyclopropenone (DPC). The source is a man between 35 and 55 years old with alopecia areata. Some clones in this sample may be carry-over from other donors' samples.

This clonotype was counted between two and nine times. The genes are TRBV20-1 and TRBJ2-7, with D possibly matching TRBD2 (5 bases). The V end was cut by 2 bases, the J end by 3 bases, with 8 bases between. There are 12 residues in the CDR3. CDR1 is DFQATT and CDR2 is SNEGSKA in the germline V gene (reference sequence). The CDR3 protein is CSARQTNYEQYF. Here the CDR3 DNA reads TGCAGTGCTAGACAGACTAACTACGAGCAGTACTTC.

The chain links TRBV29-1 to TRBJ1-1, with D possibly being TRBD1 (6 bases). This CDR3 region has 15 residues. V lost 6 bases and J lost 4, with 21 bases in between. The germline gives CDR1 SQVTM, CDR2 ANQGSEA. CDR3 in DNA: TGCAGCGTAGCGAGCCTACAGGGAGTCGGCACTGAAGCTTTCTTT. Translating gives CSVASLQGVGTEAFF.

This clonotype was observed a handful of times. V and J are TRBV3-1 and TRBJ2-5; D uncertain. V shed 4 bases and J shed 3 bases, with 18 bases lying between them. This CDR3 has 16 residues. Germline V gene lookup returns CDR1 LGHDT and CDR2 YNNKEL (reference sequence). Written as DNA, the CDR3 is TGTGCCAGCAGCCCGTCTGGGGTGGACCGTAAAGAGACCCAGTACTTC. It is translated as CASSPSGVDRKETQYF.

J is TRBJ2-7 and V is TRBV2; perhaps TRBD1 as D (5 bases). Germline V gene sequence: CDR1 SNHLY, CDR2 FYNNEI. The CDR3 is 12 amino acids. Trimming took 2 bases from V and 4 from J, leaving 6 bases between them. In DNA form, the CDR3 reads TGTGCCAGCAGTGAACAGGGATACGAGCAGTACGTC. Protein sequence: CASSEQGYEQYV.

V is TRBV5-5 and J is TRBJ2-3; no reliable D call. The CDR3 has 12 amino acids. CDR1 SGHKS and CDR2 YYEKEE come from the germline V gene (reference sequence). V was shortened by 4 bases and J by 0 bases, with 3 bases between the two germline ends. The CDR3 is CASSISTDTQYF. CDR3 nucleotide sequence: TGTGCCAGCAGCATAAGCACAGATACGCAGTATTTT.

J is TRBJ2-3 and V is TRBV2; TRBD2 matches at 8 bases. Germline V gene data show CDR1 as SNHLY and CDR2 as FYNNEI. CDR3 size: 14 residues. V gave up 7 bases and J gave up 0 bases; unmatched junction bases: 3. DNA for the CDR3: TGTGCCAGCAAACTAGCGGCTAGCACAGATACGCAGTATTTT. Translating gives CASKLAASTDTQYF.

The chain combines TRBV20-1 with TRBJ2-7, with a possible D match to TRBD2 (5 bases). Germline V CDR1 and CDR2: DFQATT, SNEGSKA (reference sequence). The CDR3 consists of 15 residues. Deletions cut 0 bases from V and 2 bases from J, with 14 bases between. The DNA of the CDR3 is TGCAGTGCTAGAGATGATACTAGTACCACCTACGAGCAGTACTTC. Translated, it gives CSARDDTSTTYEQYF.

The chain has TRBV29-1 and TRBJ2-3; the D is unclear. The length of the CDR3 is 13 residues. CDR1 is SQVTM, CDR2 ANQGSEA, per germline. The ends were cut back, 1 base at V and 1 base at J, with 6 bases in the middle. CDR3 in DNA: TGCAGCGTTGAAGGGCAGGGCACAGATACGCAGTATTTT. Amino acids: CSVEGQGTDTQYF.

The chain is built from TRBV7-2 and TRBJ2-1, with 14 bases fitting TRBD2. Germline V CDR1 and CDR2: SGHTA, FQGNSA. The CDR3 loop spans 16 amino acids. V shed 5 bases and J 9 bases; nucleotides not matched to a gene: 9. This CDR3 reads CASSPPGLAGVSEQFF. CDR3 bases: TGTGCCAGCAGCCCACCGGGACTAGCGGGAGTATCTGAGCAGTTCTTC.

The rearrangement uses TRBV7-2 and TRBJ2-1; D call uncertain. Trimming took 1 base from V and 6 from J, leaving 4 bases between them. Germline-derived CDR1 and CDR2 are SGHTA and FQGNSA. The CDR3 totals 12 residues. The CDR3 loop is CASSLESNEQFF. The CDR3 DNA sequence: TGTGCCAGCAGCTTAGAGAGCAATGAGCAGTTCTTC.

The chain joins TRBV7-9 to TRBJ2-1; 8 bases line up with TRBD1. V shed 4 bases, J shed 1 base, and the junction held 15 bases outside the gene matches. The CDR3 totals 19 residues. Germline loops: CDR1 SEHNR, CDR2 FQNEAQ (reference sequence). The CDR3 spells CASSSGSGQGAKSYNEQFF. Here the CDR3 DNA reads TGTGCCAGCAGCTCAGGCTCCGGGCAGGGGGCTAAGTCCTACAATGAGCAGTTCTTC.

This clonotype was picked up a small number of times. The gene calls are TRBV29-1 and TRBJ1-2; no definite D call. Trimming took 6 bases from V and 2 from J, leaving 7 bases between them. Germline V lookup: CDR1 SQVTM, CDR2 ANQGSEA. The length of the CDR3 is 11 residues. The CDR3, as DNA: TGCAGCGTAACCTTGAACTATGGCTACACCTTC. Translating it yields CSVTLNYGYTF.

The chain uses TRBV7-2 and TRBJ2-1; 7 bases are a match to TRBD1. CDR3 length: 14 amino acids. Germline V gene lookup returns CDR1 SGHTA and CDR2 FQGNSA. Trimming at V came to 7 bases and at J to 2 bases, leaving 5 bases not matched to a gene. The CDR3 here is CASTRDSTYNEQFF. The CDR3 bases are TGTGCCAGCACCCGGGACAGTACCTACAATGAGCAGTTCTTC.

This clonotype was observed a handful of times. CDR3 nucleotides: TGTGCCAGCAGTGGTCGGACAGGAACCCATGGCTACACCTTC. Translating gives CASSGRTGTHGYTF. The rearrangement joins TRBV6-6 to TRBJ1-2; TRBD1 agrees at 7 bases. The length of the CDR3 is 14 residues. Losses at the gene ends were 5 bases for V and 6 bases for J; bases not matched to a gene: 9. Germline-derived CDR1 and CDR2 are MNHNY and SVGAGI (reference sequence).

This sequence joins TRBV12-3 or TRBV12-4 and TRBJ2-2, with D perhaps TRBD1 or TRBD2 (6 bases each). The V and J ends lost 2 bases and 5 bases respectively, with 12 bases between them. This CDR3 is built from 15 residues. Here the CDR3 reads CASSLLGGRTGELFF. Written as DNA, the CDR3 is TGTGCCAGCAGTTTACTGGGGGGCCGAACCGGGGAGCTGTTTTTT.

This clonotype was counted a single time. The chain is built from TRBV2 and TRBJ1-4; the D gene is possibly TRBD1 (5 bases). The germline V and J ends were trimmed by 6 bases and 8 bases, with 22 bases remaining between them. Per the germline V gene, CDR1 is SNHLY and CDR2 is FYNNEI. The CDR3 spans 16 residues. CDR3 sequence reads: CASRDRAGSVQEKLFF. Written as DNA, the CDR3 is TGTGCCAGCAGGGATCGAGCAGGGTCAGTGCAGGAAAAACTGTTTTTT.

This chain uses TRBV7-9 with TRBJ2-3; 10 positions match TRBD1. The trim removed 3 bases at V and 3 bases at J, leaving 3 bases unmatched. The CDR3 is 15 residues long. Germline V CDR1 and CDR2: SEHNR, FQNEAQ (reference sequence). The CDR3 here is CASSLTGGRTDTQYF. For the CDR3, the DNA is TGTGCCAGCAGCTTGACAGGGGGCCGGACAGATACGCAGTATTTT.

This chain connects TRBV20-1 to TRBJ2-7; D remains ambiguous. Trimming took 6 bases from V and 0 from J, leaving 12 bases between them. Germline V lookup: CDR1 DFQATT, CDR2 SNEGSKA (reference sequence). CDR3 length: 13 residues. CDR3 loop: CSAPSADSYEQYF. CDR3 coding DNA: TGCAGTGCCCCTTCCGCGGACTCCTACGAGCAGTACTTC.

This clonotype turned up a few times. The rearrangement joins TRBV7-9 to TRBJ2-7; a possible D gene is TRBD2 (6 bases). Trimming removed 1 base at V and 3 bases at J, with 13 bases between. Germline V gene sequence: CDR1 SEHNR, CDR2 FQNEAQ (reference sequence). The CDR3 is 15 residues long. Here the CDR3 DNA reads TGTGCCAGCAGCTTAGAGAGCCTAGCGAGCTACGAGCAGTACTTC. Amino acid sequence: CASSLESLASYEQYF.

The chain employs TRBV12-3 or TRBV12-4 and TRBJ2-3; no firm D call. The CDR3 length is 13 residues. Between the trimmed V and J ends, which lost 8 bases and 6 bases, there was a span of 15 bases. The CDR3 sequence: CASRRGWPDTQYF. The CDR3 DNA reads TGTGCCAGCCGGCGCGGATGGCCGGATACGCAGTATTTT.

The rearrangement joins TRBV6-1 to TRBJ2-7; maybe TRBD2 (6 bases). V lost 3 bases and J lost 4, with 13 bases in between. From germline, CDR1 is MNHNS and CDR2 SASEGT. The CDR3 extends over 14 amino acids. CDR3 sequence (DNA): TGTGCCAGCAGTGAGTCGGCGGGGAATTACGAGCAGTACGTC. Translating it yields CASSESAGNYEQYV.

In nucleotides, the CDR3 is TGCGCCAGCAGCTCCCTTGGATCCTCGTCAGACGGCTACACCTTC. Translating gives CASSSLGSSSDGYTF. The rearrangement links TRBV5-1 to TRBJ1-2; D is unresolved. Germline CDR1 and CDR2: SGHRS and YFSETQ. The CDR3 covers 15 residues. Between the trimmed V and J ends, which lost 3 bases and 8 bases, there was a span of 20 bases.

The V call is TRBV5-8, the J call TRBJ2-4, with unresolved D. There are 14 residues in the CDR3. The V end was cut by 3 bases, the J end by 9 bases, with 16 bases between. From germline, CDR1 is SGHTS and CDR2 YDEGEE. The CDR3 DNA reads TGTGCCAGCAGCTCCAAACTTTCGCCGGGCATTCAGTACTTC. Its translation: CASSSKLSPGIQYF.

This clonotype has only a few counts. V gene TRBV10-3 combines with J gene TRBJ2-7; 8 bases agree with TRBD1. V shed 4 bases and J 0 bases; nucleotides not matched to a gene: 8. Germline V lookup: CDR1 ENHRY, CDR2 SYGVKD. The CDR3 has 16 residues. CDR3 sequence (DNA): TGTGCCATCAGTGGCCCTGGACAGGGTAACTCCTACGAGCAGTACTTC. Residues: CAISGPGQGNSYEQYF.

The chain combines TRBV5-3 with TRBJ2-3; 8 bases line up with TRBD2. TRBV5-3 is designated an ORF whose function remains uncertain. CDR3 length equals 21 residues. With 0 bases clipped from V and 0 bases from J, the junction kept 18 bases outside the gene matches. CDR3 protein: CARSLVKRESSGTSSTDTQYF. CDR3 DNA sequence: TGTGCCAGAAGCTTGGTGAAACGGGAGAGTAGCGGGACATCGAGCACAGATACGCAGTATTTT.

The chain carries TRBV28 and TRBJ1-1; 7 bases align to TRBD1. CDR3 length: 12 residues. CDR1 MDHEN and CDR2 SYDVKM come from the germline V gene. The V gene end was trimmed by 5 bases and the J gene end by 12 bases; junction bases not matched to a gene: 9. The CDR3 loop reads CASSDRVKLTFF. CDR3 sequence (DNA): TGTGCCAGCAGTGACAGGGTAAAATTGACTTTCTTT. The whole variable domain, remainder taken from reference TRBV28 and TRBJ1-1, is DVKVTQSSRYLVKRTGEKVFLECVQDMDHENMFWYRQDPGLGLRLIYFSYDVKMKEKGDIPEGYSVSREKKERFSLILESASTNQTSMYLCASSDRVKLTFFGQGTRLTVV.